A single sample is the source of the 16 T cell receptor beta chains below, sequenced in a study of T cells expressing NK-cell markers. TCRdb processed the 5' RACE reads again and assigns one entry to each CDR3 protein, with no DNA. The sample table includes 400,000 to 500,000 distinct CDR3 sequences. The source material was blood T cells: a sorted CD56 or NKG2C T cell subset, CD4+ or CD8+ T cells, or bulk PBMC T cells (not recorded which). The receptors shown here come from a woman between 18 and 70 years old in good health.

The V call is TRBV11-1, the J call TRBJ2-2; TCRdb names TRBD2, which stays unverified in the absence of DNA. Looked up from germline, CDR1 is SGHAT and CDR2 is FQDESV (reference sequence). The CDR3 has 20 amino acids. CDR3 protein: CASSPFRTSGRAANTGELFF.

The V gene is TRBV20-1, the J gene TRBJ2-2. Germline CDR1 is DFQATT and CDR2 is SNEGSKA (reference sequence). The CDR3 sequence is 15 residues long. CDR3 residues: CSARDLGYRAGELFF.

The V call is TRBV29-1, the J call TRBJ2-1; the D call from TCRdb, TRBD1, cannot be confirmed without DNA. The CDR3 contains 14 residues. Germline lookup yields CDR1 SQVTM and CDR2 ANQGSEA. The CDR3 region is CSVGYRAMNNEQFF.

CDR3 loop: CASSFNLNYGYTF. The V call is TRBV19, the J call TRBJ1-2. The CDR3 has 13 residues. From germline, CDR1 is LNHDA and CDR2 SQIVND (reference sequence).

CDR3 amino acids: CASSYPRTGRRPSNEQFF. This rearrangement joins TRBV6-2 or TRBV6-3 to TRBJ2-1; TCRdb's D call, TRBD1, is unchecked because there is no DNA. The CDR3 has 18 amino acids. The germline V gene has CDR1 MNHEY and CDR2 SVGEGT.

The rearrangement joins TRBV4-3 to TRBJ2-7; TCRdb names TRBD2, which stays unverified in the absence of DNA. CDR3 length: 18 amino acids. Germline V gene data show CDR1 as LGHNA and CDR2 as YSLEER. The CDR3 loop reads CASSQDLLGGLAGDEQYF.

The rearrangement uses TRBV6-1 and TRBJ2-3; the TCRdb call, TRBD2, lacks DNA for checking. Germline V gene lookup returns CDR1 MNHNS and CDR2 SASEGT. The CDR3 extends over 15 amino acids. The CDR3 region is CASSSQRASPDTQYF.

The V call is TRBV6-2 or TRBV6-3, the J call TRBJ1-5; TCRdb's D call of TRBD1 is untestable without DNA. The germline CDR1 and CDR2 sequences are MNHEY and SVGEGT. CDR3 length: 13 residues. CDR3 loop: CASTGTGARPQHF.

The gene calls are TRBV15 and TRBJ2-6. Germline V gene lookup returns CDR1 LNHNV and CDR2 YYDKDF (reference sequence). The CDR3 runs to 14 residues. This CDR3 reads CATSRGLGANVLTF. The entire variable domain, with the rest obtained from reference TRBV15 and TRBJ2-6, is as follows: DAMVIQNPRYQVTQFGKPVTLSCSQTLNHNVMYWYQQKSSQAPKLLFHYYDKDFNNEADTPDNFQSRRPNTSFCFLDIRSPGLGDTAMYLCATSRGLGANVLTFGAGSRLTVL.

The CDR3 loop reads CASSVDGSSGNTIYF. This rearrangement joins TRBV6-2 or TRBV6-3 to TRBJ1-3. The CDR3 is made up of 15 amino acids. Germline V lookup: CDR1 MNHEY, CDR2 SVGEGT.

V gene TRBV10-1 combines with J gene TRBJ1-5; TCRdb picks TRBD1, but there is no DNA to check that call. This CDR3 comprises 16 residues. The germline V gene encodes CDR1 WNHNN and CDR2 SYGVQD (reference sequence). The CDR3 here is CAAPGQGMKSNQPQHF.

The J gene is TRBJ2-1, the V gene TRBV7-2; TCRdb names TRBD1, which stays unverified in the absence of DNA. This CDR3 region has 14 residues. Germline CDR1 is SGHTA and CDR2 is FQGNSA. CDR3 amino acids: CASSFYSPRNEQFF.

J is TRBJ2-3 and V is TRBV6-2 or TRBV6-3. Germline loops: CDR1 MNHEY, CDR2 SVGEGT. This CDR3 has 15 residues. The CDR3 loop reads CASSSSDPSTDTQYF.

The chain employs TRBV12-3 or TRBV12-4 and TRBJ2-1; TCRdb's D gene call, TRBD2, goes unchecked for lack of DNA. This CDR3 comprises 15 residues. CDR3 region: CASSHPSREGYEQFF.

The CDR3 reads CASMEGGSYEQYF. The V gene is TRBV5-1, the J gene TRBJ2-7; checking the TCRdb D call of TRBD1 is not possible without DNA. This CDR3 contains 13 residues. Per germline, CDR1 SGHRS and CDR2 YFSETQ.

This chain connects TRBV12-3 or TRBV12-4 to TRBJ1-5. This CDR3 region has 15 residues. This CDR3 reads CASSLGWYSNQPQHF.